Following are 26 T cell receptor beta chains from one sample sequenced in a study of shared clonotypes between healthy human individuals. Sequencing was performed with immunoSEQ multiplex PCR; in TCRdb, only in-frame clones are kept and a portion is missing. The sample lists hundreds of thousands of clones; roughly 73% were seen once. The sequenced sample consisted of memory CD4+ T cells sorted from blood. The sample's subset: CD45RA-negative fraction. Source of these receptors: a woman in her twenties or thirties in good health.

This chain links TRBV28 with TRBJ2-3, with D possibly being TRBD2 (6 bases). CDR1 is MDHEN, CDR2 SYDVKM, per germline. The CDR3 runs 14 residues. Trimming removed 3 bases at V and 4 bases at J, with 11 bases between. This chain's CDR3 is CASSLGGFADTQYF. CDR3 nucleotides: TGTGCCAGCAGTTTGGGGGGATTTGCAGATACGCAGTATTTT.

The chain joins TRBV7-8 to TRBJ2-7; 9 bases are shared with TRBD2. This CDR3 contains 14 residues. Germline trimming cut 5 bases from V and 3 bases from J; bases unmatched to any gene: 5. The germline V gene has CDR1 SGHVS and CDR2 FQNEAQ. This chain's CDR3 is CASSISGSGYEQYF. CDR3 DNA sequence: TGTGCCAGCAGCATTAGCGGGAGCGGCTACGAGCAGTACTTC.

This clone turned up a few times. The chain couples TRBV5-1 to TRBJ2-7, with a possible D match to TRBD1 (6 bases). The germline gives CDR1 SGHRS, CDR2 YFSETQ. V dropped 4 bases and J dropped 0 bases, with 14 bases sitting between them. This CDR3 has 15 amino acids. For the CDR3, the DNA is TGCGCCAGCAGCACCGACGGACAGAGCTCCTACGAGCAGTACTTC. This translates into CASSTDGQSSYEQYF.

In its sample, this clone was seen a few times. The chain is built from TRBV10-3 and TRBJ2-1; 10 bases are shared with TRBD1. The CDR3 loop spans 13 amino acids. With 10 bases clipped from V and 7 bases from J, the junction kept 7 bases outside the gene matches. Germline CDR1 ENHRY, CDR2 SYGVKD. DNA of the CDR3: TGTGCCACCAGGGGACAGGGGCGAAATGAGCAGTTCTTC. It is translated as CATRGQGRNEQFF.

This chain connects TRBV6-5 to TRBJ2-7; no clear D gene. V was pared by 6 bases and J by 1 base, with 13 bases between. The CDR3 runs 14 residues. Germline CDR1 MNHEY, CDR2 SVGAGI. The CDR3 reads CASRLSTISYEQYF. Here the CDR3 DNA reads TGTGCCAGCAGGCTAAGTACTATTTCCTACGAGCAGTACTTC.

The chain has TRBV27 and TRBJ1-2, with 7 bases lining up with TRBD1. The J segment lost 7 bases and the V segment lost 6 bases, leaving 14 bases of the junction unmatched. The CDR3 covers 15 residues. Germline assignment: CDR1 MNHEY and CDR2 SMNVEV (reference sequence). In DNA form, the CDR3 reads TGTGCCAGCAGATACAGGGACAGTTCAGTCGGTGGCTACACCTTC. Translated: CASRYRDSSVGGYTF.

This clone was detected many times. The chain has TRBV4-1 and TRBJ1-1; D unclear. The V gene's germline CDR1 is MGHRA and CDR2 YSYEKL. The CDR3 totals 15 residues. Trimming stripped 0 bases from V and 1 base from J, with 9 bases between. The CDR3 coding sequence is TGCGCCAGCAGCCAAGAGGGATTTGCGAACACTGAAGCTTTCTTT. Its protein is CASSQEGFANTEAFF.

The rearrangement joins TRBV11-1 to TRBJ2-5; tentative D call: TRBD2 (5 bases). Germline V gene data show CDR1 as SGHAT and CDR2 as FQDESV (reference sequence). V was trimmed by 0 bases and J by 5 bases, leaving 13 bases between them. CDR3 length equals 15 residues. CDR3: CASSLALAGGETQYF. CDR3 DNA: TGTGCCAGCAGCTTAGCGCTGGCGGGTGGTGAGACCCAGTACTTC.

The table lists this clone with a few counts. This chain links TRBV28 with TRBJ2-7; D remains ambiguous. Germline assignment: CDR1 MDHEN and CDR2 SYDVKM. V lost 4 bases and J 3 bases, leaving 19 bases between the germline ends. The CDR3 covers 16 residues. CDR3 in amino acids: CASSSIPGAEYYEQYF. The CDR3 DNA follows: TGTGCCAGCAGTTCTATCCCAGGCGCGGAATACTACGAGCAGTACTTC.

V is TRBV6-6 and J is TRBJ2-7; 11 nucleotides agree with TRBD2. CDR3 length: 16 amino acids. Germline CDR1 reads MNHNY; CDR2 reads SVGAGI (reference sequence). The ends lost 4 bases at V and 1 base at J; junction bases unmatched: 6. The CDR3 sequence: CASSSQLAGESYEQYF. As DNA, the CDR3 is TGTGCCAGCAGTTCCCAACTAGCGGGAGAATCCTACGAGCAGTACTTC.

The CDR3 bases are TGCAGCGTTGGAACGTCCGTCTCCTACAATGAGCAGTTCTTC. Protein product: CSVGTSVSYNEQFF. The V call is TRBV29-1, the J call TRBJ2-1, with no clear D. The CDR3 runs 14 residues. Germline CDR1 and CDR2: SQVTM and ANQGSEA. Trimming pared 4 bases from V and 0 bases from J, leaving 10 bases between.

This clone was observed a few times. The CDR3 region has the DNA TGTGCCAGCTCGTCAATTTACACTGAAGCTTTCTTT. Translation: CASSSIYTEAFF. V gene TRBV18 combines with J gene TRBJ1-1; D not certain. CDR1 is KGHSH, CDR2 LQKENI, per germline. Trimming removed 6 bases at V and 3 bases at J, with 8 bases between. CDR3 length equals 12 residues. The full variable domain, in which reference TRBV18 and TRBJ1-1 provide the parts outside the CDR3, is NAGVMQNPRHLVRRRGQEARLRCSPMKGHSHVYWYRQLPEEGLKFMVYLQKENIIDESGMPKERFSAEFPKEGPSILRIQQVVRGDSAAYFCASSSIYTEAFFGQGTRLTVV.

In the case of this clone: This may stem from a read error, because a much larger clone lies one nucleotide away. The chain recombines TRBV27 with TRBJ1-1; no reliable D call. This CDR3 has 13 amino acids. Trimming removed 4 bases from V and 0 bases from J, with 6 bases in between. Looked up from germline, CDR1 is MNHEY and CDR2 is SMNVEV (reference sequence). The CDR3 loop is CASSSSVNTEAFF. The CDR3 region has the DNA TGTGCCAGCAGTTCCTCAGTGAACACTGAAGCTTTCTTT.

V gene TRBV5-6 combines with J gene TRBJ1-1; D call uncertain. The ends were cut back, 0 bases at V and 7 bases at J, with 10 bases in the middle. CDR3 length: 13 residues. CDR1 and CDR2 from the germline V gene are SGHDT and YYEEEE. The CDR3 region is CASSLEGGREAFF. Here the CDR3 DNA reads TGTGCCAGCAGCTTGGAGGGAGGGCGTGAAGCTTTCTTT.

The rearrangement uses TRBV18 and TRBJ1-4; TRBD1 is a possible D gene (5 bases). V shed 6 bases and J shed 5 bases, with 13 bases lying between them. Germline-derived CDR1 and CDR2 are KGHSH and LQKENI. CDR3 length: 14 amino acids. The CDR3 loop is CASSFGTGNEKLFF. CDR3 sequence (DNA): TGTGCCAGCTCTTTCGGGACGGGGAATGAAAAACTGTTTTTT.

This clone was detected many times. This rearrangement joins TRBV5-1 to TRBJ2-1; TRBD2 aligns across 11 bases. The V segment lost 4 bases and the J segment 7 bases; nucleotides outside the gene matches: 7. Germline V CDR1 and CDR2: SGHRS, YFSETQ. The CDR3 contains 15 residues. The CDR3 sequence is CASSRTSGLGNEQFF. CDR3 DNA: TGCGCCAGCAGCCGGACTAGCGGGTTAGGGAATGAGCAGTTCTTC.

This clone came up a few times. This rearrangement joins TRBV18 to TRBJ1-1, with D perhaps matching TRBD1 (6 bases). The CDR3 length is 13 residues. Germline V lookup: CDR1 KGHSH, CDR2 LQKENI. Trimming shortened V by 2 bases and J by 8 bases, and 12 bases separated the two germline ends. This CDR3 reads CASSPGRGREAFF. CDR3 in DNA: TGTGCCAGCTCACCAGGTCGGGGGCGCGAAGCTTTCTTT.

CDR3 DNA sequence: TGTGCCAGCTCACCAACCGGACAGACCGACTACACCTTC. Amino acid sequence: CASSPTGQTDYTF. The V gene is TRBV18, the J gene TRBJ1-2; D possibly corresponds to TRBD1 (6 bases). The CDR3 spans 13 residues. V lost 2 bases to trimming and J lost 10 bases, with 14 bases between them. CDR1 is KGHSH and CDR2 is LQKENI in the germline V gene.

The gene calls are TRBV6-1 and TRBJ2-1; D not resolved. The V end was cut by 4 bases, the J end by 8 bases, with 12 bases between. Germline CDR1 reads MNHNS; CDR2 reads SASEGT. This CDR3 is built from 13 residues. CDR3 sequence (DNA): TGTGCCAGCAGTGTCCGGGTGGGCTATGAGCAGTTCTTC. It is translated as CASSVRVGYEQFF.

The chain has TRBV2 and TRBJ1-2; 9 bases line up with TRBD1. Germline CDR1 reads SNHLY; CDR2 reads FYNNEI. After removal of 6 bases from V and 5 bases from J, the junction contained 7 bases not matched to a gene. The CDR3 covers 14 residues. CDR3 sequence: CASRTGTGNYGYTF. Written as DNA, the CDR3 is TGTGCCAGCAGAACCGGGACAGGGAATTATGGCTACACCTTC.

In regard to this clone: The same CDR3 can be traced to other DNA sequences in this sample. This chain connects TRBV5-4 to TRBJ1-4; the D is unclear. The CDR3 has 14 residues. Trimming left V 0 bases short and J 3 bases short, with 6 bases between. Germline lookup yields CDR1 SGHNT and CDR2 YYREEE (reference sequence). CDR3 protein: CASSLGGPNEKLFF. The DNA of the CDR3 is TGTGCCAGCAGCTTGGGAGGGCCTAATGAAAAACTGTTTTTT.

This clone came up a few times. The chain employs TRBV29-1 and TRBJ1-4; D remains ambiguous. The CDR3 consists of 13 residues. Germline loops: CDR1 SQVTM, CDR2 ANQGSEA. The V end was cut by 6 bases, the J end by 5 bases, with 13 bases between. DNA for the CDR3: TGCAGCGTCCGGACCTACCGAAATGAAAAACTGTTTTTT. This sequence encodes CSVRTYRNEKLFF.

This chain connects TRBV7-9 to TRBJ1-4, with D perhaps TRBD1 (6 bases). CDR1 is SEHNR, CDR2 FQNEAQ, per germline (reference sequence). This CDR3 spans 14 amino acids. V was clipped by 6 bases and J by 7 bases, with 15 bases between them. CDR3 coding DNA: TGTGCCAGCAGGCAGAGGGGGGCTGGTGAAAAACTGTTTTTT. Its protein product is CASRQRGAGEKLFF. The full variable domain, with the rest looked up from reference TRBV7-9 and TRBJ1-4, is DTGVSQNPRHKITKRGQNVTFRCDPISEHNRLYWYRQTLGQGPEFLTYFQNEAQLEKSRLLSDRFSAERPKGSFSTLEIQRTEQGDSAMYLCASRQRGAGEKLFFGSGTQLSVL.

This clone was seen repeatedly, ten times or more. The rearrangement links TRBV19 to TRBJ2-7, with TRBD2 as a possible D gene (6 bases). Germline values: CDR1 LNHDA, CDR2 SQIVND (reference sequence). This CDR3 has 15 residues. The ends were cut back, 5 bases at V and 6 bases at J, with 20 bases in the middle. In DNA form, the CDR3 reads TGTGCCAGTAGTCCCGGGCCGTCAATGGGGGGCGAGCAGTACTTC. Translated, it gives CASSPGPSMGGEQYF.

The rearrangement links TRBV25-1 to TRBJ1-2; the D is unclear. Trimming cost V 3 bases and J 4 bases, with 6 bases left between them. From germline, CDR1 is MGHDK and CDR2 SYGVNS. The CDR3 spans 12 residues. For the CDR3, the DNA is TGTGCCAGCAGTGACGGAATCTATGGCTACACCTTC. It encodes CASSDGIYGYTF.

The CDR3 sequence is CASTRASPSGANVLTF. The CDR3 nucleotides are TGTGCCAGCACCCGAGCCTCCCCCTCTGGGGCCAACGTCCTGACTTTC. The V and J genes are TRBV2 and TRBJ2-6; D is undetermined. Trimming stripped 7 bases from V and 0 bases from J, with 13 bases between. The CDR3 spans 16 residues. Germline V gene lookup returns CDR1 SNHLY and CDR2 FYNNEI.